These 9 T cell receptor beta chains share one sample of origin, sequenced in a study of blood T cell repertoires in COVID-19. Clones were sequenced by immunoSEQ multiplex PCR, and TCRdb holds only the in-frame ones, with some missing. The sample has some 310,000 clones; about nine tenths are singletons. The sequencing sample was made of peripheral blood. The receptor set was obtained from a man between 50 and 59 years old with active or convalescent COVID-19.

The rearrangement links TRBV19 to TRBJ2-2; the D gene is possibly TRBD1 (5 bases). This CDR3 comprises 14 residues. The ends were cut back, 3 bases at V and 1 base at J, with 6 bases in the middle. Germline CDR1 is LNHDA and CDR2 is SQIVND (reference sequence). CDR3 in amino acids: CASSIQGNTGELFF. CDR3 coding DNA: TGTGCCAGTAGTATCCAGGGGAACACCGGGGAGCTGTTTTTT.

The chain recombines TRBV10-2 with TRBJ1-2; D not certain. The V end was cut by 3 bases, the J end by 4 bases, with 9 bases between. Germline V lookup: CDR1 WSHSY, CDR2 SAAADI. The CDR3 length is 13 residues. CDR3 residues: CASSEASFYGYTF. The CDR3 bases are TGCGCCAGCAGTGAAGCCTCCTTCTATGGCTACACCTTC.

This clone was observed a handful of times. J is TRBJ2-7 and V is TRBV6-1, with TRBD1 identical over 7 bases. The germline V gene encodes CDR1 MNHNS and CDR2 SASEGT. The CDR3 has 15 residues. After removal of 6 bases from V and 5 bases from J, the junction contained 13 bases not matched to a gene. The CDR3 loop reads CASSLTGTSSDEQYF. The CDR3, as DNA: TGTGCCAGCAGCCTGACAGGGACGTCTAGTGACGAGCAGTACTTC.

The rearrangement links TRBV24-1 to TRBJ2-3; tentative D call: TRBD2 (6 bases). Trimming cost V 3 bases and J 1 base, with 16 bases left between them. CDR3 length: 17 residues. CDR1 is KGHDR, CDR2 SFDVKD, per germline. The chain's CDR3 is CATSDPNSGLRTDTQYF. CDR3 coding DNA: TGTGCCACCAGTGATCCTAATTCGGGACTTCGCACAGATACGCAGTATTTT.

The chain couples TRBV19 to TRBJ1-1, with TRBD1 as a possible D gene (6 bases). The CDR3 consists of 15 residues. Trimming took off 1 base at V and 0 bases at J, with 9 bases between the two ends. Germline V gives CDR1 LNHDA, CDR2 SQIVND (reference sequence). CDR3 loop: CASSIVGAMNTEAFF. CDR3 in DNA: TGTGCCAGTAGTATAGTGGGGGCGATGAACACTGAAGCTTTCTTT.

This chain's CDR3 is CASSIGQGARGQETQYF. The CDR3 DNA follows: TGTGCCAGTAGTATAGGGCAGGGGGCCCGAGGCCAAGAGACCCAGTACTTC. This chain uses TRBV19 with TRBJ2-5; TRBD1 matches 8 bases. The trim removed 1 base at V and 1 base at J, leaving 8 bases unmatched. The CDR3 is 17 amino acids. The germline gives CDR1 LNHDA, CDR2 SQIVND (reference sequence). Drawing the rest from reference TRBV19 and TRBJ2-5, the complete variable domain is DGGITQSPKYLFRKEGQNVTLSCEQNLNHDAMYWYRQDPGQGLRLIYYSQIVNDFQKGDIAEGYSVSREKKESFPLTVTSAQKNPTAFYLCASSIGQGARGQETQYFGPGTRLLVL.

This clone was seen a handful of times. The rearrangement joins TRBV28 to TRBJ1-4; D perhaps matches TRBD1 (5 bases). The germline V gene has CDR1 MDHEN and CDR2 SYDVKM. This CDR3 has 14 amino acids. The ends were cut back, 5 bases at V and 7 bases at J, with 14 bases in the middle. CDR3: CASSRGGRGEKLFF. In DNA form, the CDR3 reads TGTGCCAGCAGTCGGGGGGGTCGTGGTGAAAAACTGTTTTTT.

The chain joins TRBV7-2 to TRBJ1-1, with D maybe TRBD1 (5 bases). Trimming pared 1 base from V and 6 bases from J, leaving 15 bases between. The germline gives CDR1 SGHTA, CDR2 FQGNSA. There are 15 residues in the CDR3. The CDR3 DNA reads as TGTGCCAGCAGCTTAGTGGGGGGACTCGACGCTGAAGCTTTCTTT. It codes for CASSLVGGLDAEAFF.

The genes are TRBV20-1 and TRBJ2-3; the D is unclear. Trimming cost V 4 bases and J 2 bases, with 4 bases left between them. The CDR3 contains 11 residues. Germline-derived CDR1 and CDR2 are DFQATT and SNEGSKA (reference sequence). CDR3 bases: TGCAGTGCTACCATCACAGATACGCAGTATTTT. This translates into CSATITDTQYF.